The 10 T cell receptor beta chains listed next were all sequenced from one sample in a study of T cells in women clearing cervical HPV infection. This table comes from immunoSEQ multiplex PCR, and its TCRdb copy is limited to in-frame clones, with some not included. The table for this sample gives 30,000 to 35,000 clones. The sample taken for sequencing was blood buffy coat. The source is a woman between 18 and 69 years old with a cervical HPV16 infection that either progressed to CIN3+ or cleared (not recorded which).

This clone shows up as medium-sized by frequency. The read halts 3 residues ahead of the CDR3 end, with the missing end drawn from the germline J gene. The chain joins TRBV20-1 to TRBJ1-6; TRBD1 matches 7 bases. Germline values: CDR1 DFQATT, CDR2 SNEGSKA (reference sequence). CDR3 length equals 16 residues. V gave up 0 bases and J gave up 4 bases; unmatched junction bases: 6. Incomplete CDR3 DNA: TGCAGTGCTAGAGATGTGCCGGGACAGTATAATTCACCC. It is translated as CSARDVPGQYNSP. In full, the CDR3 is CSARDVPGQYNSPLHF.

Remarks on this clone: Coverage ceases 3 residues before the CDR3 finishes, and the germline J gene fills in the end. The chain recombines TRBV10-2 with TRBJ1-2, with TRBD1 identical over 8 bases. J gave up 6 bases and V 6 bases, and 9 bases lay outside the gene matches. Germline values: CDR1 WSHSY, CDR2 SAAADI. The CDR3 is 14 residues long. CDR3 sequence reads: CASREAGGVHGYTF. The sequenced part of the CDR3 DNA is TGCGCCAGCAGGGAGGCAGGGGGCGTGCATGGC.

For this clone: The CDR3 extends 3 residues past the end of the read, so its final part is completed from the germline J gene. V gene TRBV7-6 combines with J gene TRBJ1-1; D might be TRBD1 (5 bases). From germline, CDR1 is SGHVS and CDR2 FNYEAQ. The length of the CDR3 is 18 residues. The CDR3 DNA, read in part, is TGTGCCAGCAGCTCCCGGCCCTGGGCGGGGGGGTTCCAAGAGACA. Amino acid sequence: CASSSRPWAGGFQET. The full-length CDR3 reads as CASSSRPWAGGFQETAFF.

Note on this clone: The DNA ends 3 residues before the CDR3 does, and the rest of the CDR3 is filled in from the germline J gene. The chain employs TRBV7-6 and TRBJ1-1; 7 nucleotides align to TRBD1. The germline gives CDR1 SGHVS, CDR2 FNYEAQ. The CDR3 runs to 17 residues. V trimming: 2 bases; J trimming: 4 bases; junction bases outside the gene matches: 13. CDR3 loop: CASSLIKRTGRGTEAFF. The CDR3 bases that were read are TGTGCCAGCAGCTTAATTAAGAGGACAGGTAGGGGCACTGAA.

To note about this clone: With the read ending 3 residues before the CDR3 end, the germline J gene is used to fill in that end. The chain is built from TRBV7-9 and TRBJ1-2, with no clear D. The CDR3 is 12 residues long. Germline loops: CDR1 SEHNR, CDR2 FQNEAQ (reference sequence). The CDR3 here is CASSLVRGGYTF. CDR3 DNA, as far as it was read: TGTGCCAGCAGCTTAGTCCGGGGAGGC.

Regarding this clone: The read gets to within 3 residues of the CDR3 end, and the germline J gene fills in the rest. V is TRBV2 and J is TRBJ2-2, with D possibly TRBD1 on 6 matching bases. CDR3 length: 16 amino acids. CDR1 and CDR2 (germline): SNHLY, FYNNEI. The sequenced part of the CDR3 DNA is TGTGCCAGCACAAACCAGGGGACGTCCTATAATTCACCG. As protein: CASTNQGTSYNSP. The entire CDR3 sequence reads CASTNQGTSYNSPLFF.

Its frequency marks this clone as medium-sized. The read falls 3 residues short of the CDR3 end, and the missing part is taken from the germline J gene. V is TRBV20-1 and J is TRBJ2-4; 11 bases are a match to TRBD2. CDR3 size: 19 residues. Germline V gene lookup returns CDR1 DFQATT and CDR2 SNEGSKA (reference sequence). The trim removed 6 bases at V and 0 bases at J, leaving 16 bases unmatched. The CDR3 sequence: CSASPTSGNIIIAKNIQYF. The sequenced part of the CDR3 DNA is TGCAGTGCCAGTCCGACTAGCGGGAACATAATTATAGCCAAAAACATT.

With regard to this clone: Read coverage stops 3 residues before the CDR3 terminus; the germline J gene supplies the remainder. The chain couples TRBV18 to TRBJ2-7; 9 bases are a match to TRBD1. The germline CDR1 and CDR2 sequences are KGHSH and LQKENI. The CDR3 has 14 residues. Unmatched junction bases numbered 6, after V lost 3 bases and J lost 6 bases. Partial CDR3 DNA: TGTGCCAGCTCACCGGGACAGGGAGGGAGCGAG. This gives the protein CASSPGQGGSE. The CDR3 in its entirety is CASSPGQGGSEQYF. Complete variable domain (other parts from reference TRBV18 and TRBJ2-7): NAGVMQNPRHLVRRRGQEARLRCSPMKGHSHVYWYRQLPEEGLKFMVYLQKENIIDESGMPKERFSAEFPKEGPSILRIQQVVRGDSAAYFCASSPGQGGSEQYFGPGTRLTVT.

Regarding this clone: The read terminates 3 residues before the CDR3 end, so the remaining end is supplied by the germline J gene. The chain links TRBV19 to TRBJ1-3, with D possibly matching TRBD1 (5 bases). The CDR3 consists of 15 residues. Trimming removed 3 bases from V and 3 bases from J, with 12 bases in between. The V gene's germline CDR1 is LNHDA and CDR2 SQIVND (reference sequence). CDR3 DNA (partial): TGTGCCAGTAGTATGGCCGAGGGGCTTGGAAACACC. Residues: CASSMAEGLGNT. The full CDR3 is CASSMAEGLGNTIYF.

About this clone itself: At one end the junction does not follow the germline gene, possibly because of a read error. The read finishes 3 residues shy of the CDR3 end, and the germline J gene is used to complete it. The same CDR3 also results from other DNA sequences found in this sample. The genes are TRBV5-1 and TRBJ1-3; 8 positions agree with TRBD1. Germline values: CDR1 SGHRS, CDR2 YFSETQ. The CDR3 loop spans 15 amino acids. The chain's CDR3 is CASSPAGQGGNTIYF. CDR3 DNA, as far as it was read: TGCGCCAGCAGCCCGGCTGGACAGGGAGGAAACACA.